This T cell receptor beta chain derives from a study of blood T cell repertoires in COVID-19 (dated by TCRdb to between 2020 and 2021). Study-wide context: The collaborator samples originated in the United States, Italy and Spain and spanned the acute and convalescent phases of COVID-19. The dataset comprised deeply sampled blood TCRbeta repertoires from subjects exposed to, actively infected with, or recovered from COVID-19. Samples came from the ongoing ImmuneRACE study (first 160 participants) plus 1,254 subjects from 6 global collaborators. The material from the prospective study consisted of cDNA or gDNA derived from T cells, B-cell-depleted T cells, or PBMCs. Where available, HLA class I and class II types were taken from metadata supplied by the sample provider and were not determined by assay-based typing. The repertoires were released in a freely available public database meant as a resource for research on the immune response to SARS-CoV-2. A de-identified subject ID, COVID-19 status, age in years and sex were almost always included in the sample metadata.

The immunoSEQ Assay, a bias-controlled multiplex PCR, was used to amplify TCRbeta CDR3 regions from genomic DNA. From the authors' description of their analysis: The number of nucleated cells in each sample was estimated from the amplification of reference gene primers within the assay. To quantify the absolute abundance of each unique TCRbeta CDR3 rearrangement, sequence reads were collapsed and filtered. For each sample, productive Simpson clonality was calculated as the square root of Simpson's diversity index across productive rearrangements. TCRdb holds this immuneACCESS table with in-frame rearrangements only. Some clones are missing; in checked studies, unresolved V genes explain under half, and the rest has no known cause. The V and J calls and clone size were taken over from that table, and D and trimming were inferred from the DNA. Counted in this sample were 200,000 to 250,000 clones; around 80% of them appeared once. 7.8% of the sample rests with the top ten.

The full study reports these points: How much clinical and demographic metadata was included differed by source and by participant, and the metadata was provided uncurated.

V gives up 6 bases and J gives up 4 bases, and the segment between their germline ends measures 12 bases. CDR1 and CDR2, per the germline V gene, are SNHLY and FYNNEI. Taken from cysteine to phenylalanine, the CDR3 has 13 residues. Just CDR3 DNA is preserved here, 39 bases in frame from base 1. A remark on this clone: It lacks a known antigen. The record has no base qualities; no much larger clone is one base away.

One collaborating source in Seattle enrolled patients while the patients were actively infected and followed the patients over time throughout the course of disease. Collaborating institutions collected whole blood in K2EDTA tubes following their own protocols. For TCRbeta analysis, collaborator samples were shipped as frozen whole blood, as isolated PBMCs, or as DNA extracted from either sample type. Sample: peripheral blood. This clonotype originated in an elderly woman with COVID-19, enrolled during active disease. The receptor chain draws on TRBV2 and TRBJ2-5, with the D gene too uncertain to name. The DNA reads as follows: TGTGCCAGCAGCTGGCGGAGTGGAGAGACCCAGTACTTC. It is translated as CASSWRSGETQYF.